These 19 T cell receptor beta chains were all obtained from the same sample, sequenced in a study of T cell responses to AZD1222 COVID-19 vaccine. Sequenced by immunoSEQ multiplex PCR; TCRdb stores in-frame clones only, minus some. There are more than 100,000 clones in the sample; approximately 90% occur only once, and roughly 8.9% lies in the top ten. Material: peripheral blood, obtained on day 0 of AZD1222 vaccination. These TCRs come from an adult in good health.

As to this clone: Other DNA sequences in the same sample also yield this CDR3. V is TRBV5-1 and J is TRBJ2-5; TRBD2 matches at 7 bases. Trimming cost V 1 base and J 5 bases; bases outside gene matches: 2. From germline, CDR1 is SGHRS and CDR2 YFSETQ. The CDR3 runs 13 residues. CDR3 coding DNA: TGCGCCAGCAGCTTGCGGGGAGGGGAGACCCAGTACTTC. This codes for CASSLRGGETQYF.

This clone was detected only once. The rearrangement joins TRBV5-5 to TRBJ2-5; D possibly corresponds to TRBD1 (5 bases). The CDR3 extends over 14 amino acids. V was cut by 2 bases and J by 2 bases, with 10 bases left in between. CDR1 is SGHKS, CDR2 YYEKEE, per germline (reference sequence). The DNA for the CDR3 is TGTGCCAGCAGCTTAGGGGCAGAACAAGAGACCCAGTACTTC. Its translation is CASSLGAEQETQYF. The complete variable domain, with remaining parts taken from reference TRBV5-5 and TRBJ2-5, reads DAGVTQSPTHLIKTRGQQVTLRCSPISGHKSVSWYQQVLGQGPQFIFQYYEKEERGRGNFPDRFSARQFPNYSSELNVNALLLGDSALYLCASSLGAEQETQYFGPGTRLLVL.

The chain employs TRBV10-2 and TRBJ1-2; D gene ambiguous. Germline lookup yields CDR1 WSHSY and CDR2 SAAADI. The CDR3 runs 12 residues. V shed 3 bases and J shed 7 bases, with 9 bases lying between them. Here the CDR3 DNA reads TGCGCCAGCAGTGATCAAGGGTTTGGCTACACCTTC. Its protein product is CASSDQGFGYTF.

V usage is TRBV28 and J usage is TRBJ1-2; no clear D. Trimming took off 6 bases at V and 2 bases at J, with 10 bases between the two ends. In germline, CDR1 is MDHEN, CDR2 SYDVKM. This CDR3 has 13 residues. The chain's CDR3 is CASRSTVNYGYTF. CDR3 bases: TGTGCCAGCAGATCTACAGTGAACTATGGCTACACCTTC.

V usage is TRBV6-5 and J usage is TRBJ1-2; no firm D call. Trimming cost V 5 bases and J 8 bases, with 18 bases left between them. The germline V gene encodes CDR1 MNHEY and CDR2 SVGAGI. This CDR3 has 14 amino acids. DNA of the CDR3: TGTGCCAGCAGTCATCGGCCCGCTAGCCAAGGCTACACCTTC. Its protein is CASSHRPASQGYTF.

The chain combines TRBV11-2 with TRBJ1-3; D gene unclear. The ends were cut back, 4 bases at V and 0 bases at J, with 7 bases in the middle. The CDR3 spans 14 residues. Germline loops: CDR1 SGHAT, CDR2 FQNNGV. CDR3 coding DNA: TGTGCCAGCAGCTCACAAGGCTCTGGAAACACCATATATTTT. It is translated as CASSSQGSGNTIYF.

CDR3 sequence (DNA): TGTGCCAGCAGCACACGGCCCTATGGCTACACCTTC. It codes for CASSTRPYGYTF. The genes are TRBV7-9 and TRBJ1-2; unclear D gene. This CDR3 is 12 amino acids long. V was trimmed by 5 bases and J by 4 bases, leaving 8 bases between them. The germline gives CDR1 SEHNR, CDR2 FQNEAQ (reference sequence). Variable domain in full (rest from reference TRBV7-9 and TRBJ1-2): DTGVSQNPRHKITKRGQNVTFRCDPISEHNRLYWYRQTLGQGPEFLTYFQNEAQLEKSRLLSDRFSAERPKGSFSTLEIQRTEQGDSAMYLCASSTRPYGYTFGSGTRLTVV.

CDR3 sequence: CASSPRRTGANYGYTF. The CDR3 region has the DNA TGTGCCAGCAGCCCCCGTAGAACAGGGGCTAACTATGGCTACACCTTC. This chain connects TRBV3-1 (or the pseudogene TRBV3-2) to TRBJ1-2; 7 bases agree with TRBD1. In germline, CDR1 is LGHDT, CDR2 YNNKEL (reference sequence). Germline trimming cut 4 bases from V and 0 bases from J; bases unmatched to any gene: 8. The CDR3 spans 16 residues.

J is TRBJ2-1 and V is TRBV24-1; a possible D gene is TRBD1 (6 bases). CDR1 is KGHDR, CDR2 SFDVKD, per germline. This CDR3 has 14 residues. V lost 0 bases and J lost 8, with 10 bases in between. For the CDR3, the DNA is TGTGCCACCAGTGATTTGCAGGGGTACGATGAGCAGTTCTTC. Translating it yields CATSDLQGYDEQFF.

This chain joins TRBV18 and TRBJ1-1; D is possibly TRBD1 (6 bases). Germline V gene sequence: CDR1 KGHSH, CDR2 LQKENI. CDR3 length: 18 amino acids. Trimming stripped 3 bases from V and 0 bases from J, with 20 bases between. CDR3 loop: CASSPWVGGIDMNTEAFF. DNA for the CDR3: TGTGCCAGCTCACCGTGGGTCGGGGGCATAGACATGAACACTGAAGCTTTCTTT.

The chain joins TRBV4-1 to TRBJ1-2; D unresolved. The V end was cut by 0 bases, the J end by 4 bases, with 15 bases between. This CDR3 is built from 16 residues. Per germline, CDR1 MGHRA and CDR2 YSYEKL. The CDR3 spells CASSQEAGGRSYGYTF. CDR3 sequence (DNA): TGCGCCAGCAGCCAAGAAGCCGGCGGGCGGTCCTATGGCTACACCTTC.

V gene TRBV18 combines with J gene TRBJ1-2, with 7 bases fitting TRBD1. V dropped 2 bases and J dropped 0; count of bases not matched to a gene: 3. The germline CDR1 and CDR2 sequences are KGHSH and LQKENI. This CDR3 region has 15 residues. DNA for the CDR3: TGTGCCAGCTCACCAACGACAGGGCCTAACTATGGCTACACCTTC. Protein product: CASSPTTGPNYGYTF.

This chain's CDR3 is CASSLVPKDTQYF. CDR3 in DNA: TGCGCCAGCAGCTTGGTTCCCAAAGATACGCAGTATTTT. The chain joins TRBV5-1 to TRBJ2-3; D gene unclear. The CDR3 extends over 13 amino acids. Germline CDR1 SGHRS, CDR2 YFSETQ. V was cut by 0 bases and J by 5 bases, with 7 bases left in between.

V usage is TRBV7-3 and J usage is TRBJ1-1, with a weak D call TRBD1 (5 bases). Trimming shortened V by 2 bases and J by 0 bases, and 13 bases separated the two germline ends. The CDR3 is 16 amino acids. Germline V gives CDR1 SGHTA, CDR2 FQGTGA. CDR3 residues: CASSLWGSGMNTEAFF. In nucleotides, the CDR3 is TGTGCCAGCAGCTTATGGGGCTCCGGGATGAACACTGAAGCTTTCTTT.

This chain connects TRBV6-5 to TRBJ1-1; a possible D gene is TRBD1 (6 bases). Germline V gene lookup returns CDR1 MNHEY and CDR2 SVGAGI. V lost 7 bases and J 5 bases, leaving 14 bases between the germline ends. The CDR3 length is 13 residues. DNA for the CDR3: TGTGCCAGCAATCTAGGGGGAGGTACTGAAGCTTTCTTT. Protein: CASNLGGGTEAFF.

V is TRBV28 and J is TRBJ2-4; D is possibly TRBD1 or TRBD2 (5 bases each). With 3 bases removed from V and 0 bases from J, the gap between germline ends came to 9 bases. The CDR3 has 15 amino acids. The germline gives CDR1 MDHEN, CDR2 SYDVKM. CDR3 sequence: CASSFRDLAKNIQYF. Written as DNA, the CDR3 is TGTGCCAGCAGTTTCCGGGACCTAGCCAAAAACATTCAGTACTTC.

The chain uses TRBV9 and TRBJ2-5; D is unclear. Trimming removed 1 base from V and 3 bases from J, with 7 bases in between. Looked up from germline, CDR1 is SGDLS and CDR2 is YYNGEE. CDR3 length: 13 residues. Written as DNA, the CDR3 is TGTGCCAGCAGCGTATCTAGGGAAGAGACCCAGTACTTC. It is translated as CASSVSREETQYF.

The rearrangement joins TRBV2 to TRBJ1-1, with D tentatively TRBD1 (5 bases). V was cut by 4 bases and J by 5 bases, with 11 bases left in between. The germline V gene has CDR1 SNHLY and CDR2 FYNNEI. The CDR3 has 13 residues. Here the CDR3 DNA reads TGTGCCAGCAGTGCCGGGACCTGGACTGAAGCTTTCTTT. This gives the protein CASSAGTWTEAFF.

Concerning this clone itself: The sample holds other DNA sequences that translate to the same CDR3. CDR3: CASSPQGEKLFF. CDR3 in DNA: TGTGCCAGCAGCCCCCAAGGGGAAAAACTGTTTTTT. The J gene is TRBJ1-4, the V gene TRBV7-9; D ambiguous. The V end lost 5 bases, the J end lost 8 bases, and 9 bases lay between the germline ends. Germline-derived CDR1 and CDR2 are SEHNR and FQNEAQ (reference sequence). The CDR3 extends over 12 amino acids.